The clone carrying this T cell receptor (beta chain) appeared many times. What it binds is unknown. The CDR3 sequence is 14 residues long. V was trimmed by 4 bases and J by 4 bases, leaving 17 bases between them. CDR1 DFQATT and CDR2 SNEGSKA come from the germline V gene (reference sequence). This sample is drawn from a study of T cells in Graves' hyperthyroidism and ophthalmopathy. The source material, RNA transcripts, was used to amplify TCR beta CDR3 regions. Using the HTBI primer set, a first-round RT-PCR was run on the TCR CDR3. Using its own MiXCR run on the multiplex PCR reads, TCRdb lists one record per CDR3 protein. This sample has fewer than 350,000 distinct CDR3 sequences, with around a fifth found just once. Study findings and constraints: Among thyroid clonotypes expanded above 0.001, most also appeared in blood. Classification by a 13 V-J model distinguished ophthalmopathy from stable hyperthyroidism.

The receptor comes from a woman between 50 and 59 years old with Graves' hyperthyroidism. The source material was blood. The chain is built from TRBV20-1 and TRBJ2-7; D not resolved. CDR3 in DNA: TGCAGTGCTAAAAAGGGTGTGTGGGGATACGAGCAGTACTTC. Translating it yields CSAKKGVWGYEQYF.